This TCR beta chain comes out of a study of molecular identifiers for immune sequencing clone quantification. Overall study context: For replicates, RNA isolated from approximately 20,000 or 98,000 naive CD8 cells was divided into five portions, of which four were sequenced. Study results and limitations: Even with 1 million or so naive cells present, spiked Jurkat TCR RNA from one cell was reportedly detectable.

CDR1 and CDR2 from the germline V gene are LNHDA and SQIVND (reference sequence). V shed 2 bases, J shed 4 bases, and the junction held 2 bases outside the gene matches. This CDR3 region has 14 residues. For bulk TCR libraries, previously described methods and listed TCR primers were used. One entry per CDR3 protein, called by TCRdb with MiXCR from the PCR reads. Among some 590,000 distinct CDR3 sequences listed, about 25% were seen once. On this clonotype: Its matching antigen is unknown.

The V call is TRBV19, the J call TRBJ1-5, with 7 positions matching TRBD1. The source material was naive CD8+ T cells from blood, with Jurkat cell RNA spiked in. Subset reported: FACS-sorted CD8+CD4-CCR7+CD45RA+ naive T cells. This sequence originates from a human donor in good health. Some libraries in this study had Jurkat cell RNA spiked in. The CDR3 protein is CASSITGQNQPQHF. The CDR3 region has the DNA TGTGCCAGTAGTATAACGGGACAGAATCAGCCCCAGCATTTT.